This T cell receptor beta chain was captured in a study of cytomegalovirus exposure and HLA in healthy donors. Findings of the study overall: Later analysis reportedly placed an Asian-associated ancestry cluster below the roughly 680-donor mean in N-insertions.

In the case of this clone: Its target is unknown.

CDR3 length: 14 residues. CDR1 is MRHNA, CDR2 SNTAGT, per germline. V was shortened by 4 bases and J by 1 base, with 10 bases between the two germline ends. 60 Vbeta and 13 Jbeta primers were used in PCR. Method: immunoSEQ multiplex PCR; TCRdb's copy keeps in-frame clones and lacks some. The data show around 150,000 clones, over 80% seen once. The receptor was derived from a girl between 5 and 17 years old in good health and CMV-seropositive. This chain joins TRBV6-4 and TRBJ1-2, with no clear D. Material for sequencing was PBMCs. DNA of the CDR3: TGTGCCAGCAGTGCCGACCGGAGTAACTATGGCTACACCTTC. This sequence encodes CASSADRSNYGYTF.